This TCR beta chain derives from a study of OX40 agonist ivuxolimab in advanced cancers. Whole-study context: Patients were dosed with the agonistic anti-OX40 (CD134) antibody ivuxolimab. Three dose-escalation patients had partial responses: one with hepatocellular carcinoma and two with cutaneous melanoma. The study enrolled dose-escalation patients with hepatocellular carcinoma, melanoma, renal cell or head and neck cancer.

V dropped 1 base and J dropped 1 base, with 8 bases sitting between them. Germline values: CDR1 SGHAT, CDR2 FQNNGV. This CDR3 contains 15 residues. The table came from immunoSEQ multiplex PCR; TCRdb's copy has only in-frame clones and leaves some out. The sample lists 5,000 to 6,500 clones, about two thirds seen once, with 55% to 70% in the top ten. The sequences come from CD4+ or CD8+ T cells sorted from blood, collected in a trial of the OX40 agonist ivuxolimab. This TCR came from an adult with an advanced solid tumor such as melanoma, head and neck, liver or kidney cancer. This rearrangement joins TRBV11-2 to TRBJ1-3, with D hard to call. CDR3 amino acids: CASSLGAGSGNTIYF. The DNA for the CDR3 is TGTGCCAGCAGCTTAGGAGCTGGATCTGGAAACACCATATATTTT.